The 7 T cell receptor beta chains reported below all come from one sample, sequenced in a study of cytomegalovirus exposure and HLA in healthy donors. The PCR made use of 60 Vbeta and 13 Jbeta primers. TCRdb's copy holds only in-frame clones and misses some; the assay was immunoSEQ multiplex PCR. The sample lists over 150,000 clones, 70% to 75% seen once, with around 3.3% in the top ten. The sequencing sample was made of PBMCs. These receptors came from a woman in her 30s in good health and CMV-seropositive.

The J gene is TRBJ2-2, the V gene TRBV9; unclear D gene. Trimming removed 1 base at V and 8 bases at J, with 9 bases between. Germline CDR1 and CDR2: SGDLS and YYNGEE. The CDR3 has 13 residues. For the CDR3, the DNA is TGTGCCAGCAGCGTATCCCGCGGAGGGGAGCTGTTTTTT. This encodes CASSVSRGGELFF.

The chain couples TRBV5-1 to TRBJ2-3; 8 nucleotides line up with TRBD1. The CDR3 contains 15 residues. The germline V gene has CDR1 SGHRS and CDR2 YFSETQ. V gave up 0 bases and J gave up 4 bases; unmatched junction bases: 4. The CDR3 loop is CASSLGGQVSDTQYF. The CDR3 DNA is TGCGCCAGCAGCTTGGGGGGACAGGTATCAGATACGCAGTATTTT.

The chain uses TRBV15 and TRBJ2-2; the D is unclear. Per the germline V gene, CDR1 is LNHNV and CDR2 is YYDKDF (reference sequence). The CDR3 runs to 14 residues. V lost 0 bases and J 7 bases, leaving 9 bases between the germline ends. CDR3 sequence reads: CATSRDRYNGELFF. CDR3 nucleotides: TGTGCCACCAGCAGAGATCGGTATAACGGGGAGCTGTTTTTT.

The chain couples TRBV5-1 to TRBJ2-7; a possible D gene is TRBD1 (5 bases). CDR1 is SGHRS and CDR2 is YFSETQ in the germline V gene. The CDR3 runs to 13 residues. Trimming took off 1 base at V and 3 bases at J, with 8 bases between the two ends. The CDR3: CASSLQGIYEQYF. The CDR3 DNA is TGCGCCAGCAGCTTGCAGGGTATCTACGAGCAGTACTTC.

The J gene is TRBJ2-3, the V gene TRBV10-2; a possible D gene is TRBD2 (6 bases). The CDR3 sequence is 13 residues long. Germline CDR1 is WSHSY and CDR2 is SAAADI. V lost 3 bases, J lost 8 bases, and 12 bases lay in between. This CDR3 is CASSDPGVGTQYF. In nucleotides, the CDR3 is TGCGCCAGCAGTGACCCGGGAGTGGGTACGCAGTATTTT.

The CDR3 nucleotides read TGTGCCAGCAGCTTGGGACGGGGTTACAATGAGCAGTTCTTC. This gives the protein CASSLGRGYNEQFF. The V gene is TRBV5-6, the J gene TRBJ2-1; perhaps TRBD2 as D (5 bases). This CDR3 region has 14 residues. The germline V gene has CDR1 SGHDT and CDR2 YYEEEE. Trimming stripped 0 bases from V and 4 bases from J, with 8 bases between.

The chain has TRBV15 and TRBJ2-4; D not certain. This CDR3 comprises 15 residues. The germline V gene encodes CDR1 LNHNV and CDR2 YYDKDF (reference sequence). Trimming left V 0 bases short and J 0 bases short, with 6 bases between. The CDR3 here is CATSRDPLAKNIQYF. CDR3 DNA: TGTGCCACCAGCAGAGATCCCCTAGCCAAAAACATTCAGTACTTC.